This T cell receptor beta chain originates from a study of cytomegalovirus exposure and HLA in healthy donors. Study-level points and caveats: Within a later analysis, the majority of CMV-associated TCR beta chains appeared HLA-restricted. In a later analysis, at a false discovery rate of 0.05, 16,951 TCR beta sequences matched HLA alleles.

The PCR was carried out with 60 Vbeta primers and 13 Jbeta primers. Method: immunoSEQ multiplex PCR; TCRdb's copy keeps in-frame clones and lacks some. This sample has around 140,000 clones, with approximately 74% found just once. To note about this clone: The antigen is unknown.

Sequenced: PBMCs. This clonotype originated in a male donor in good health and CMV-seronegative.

The CDR3 region has the DNA TGTGCCAGCAGTGAAGCGGGGGCCGGGAGGCTAGCCAAAAACATTCAGTACTTC. The encoded protein is CASSEAGAGRLAKNIQYF. The genes are TRBV6-1 and TRBJ2-4, with D possibly matching TRBD2 (7 bases). The germline V and J ends were trimmed by 0 bases and 0 bases, with 15 bases remaining between them. This CDR3 is 18 amino acids long. CDR1 is MNHNS and CDR2 is SASEGT in the germline V gene.